These 25 T cell receptor beta chains share one sample of origin, sequenced in a study of blood T cell repertoires in COVID-19. Generated by immunoSEQ multiplex PCR, the TCRdb table keeps only in-frame clones and is missing some. The table has 260,000 or so clones, 88% seen once; the top ten hold 0.65% to 0.8%. Sample: peripheral blood. The receptors stem from a human donor in a cohort sampled during active COVID-19.

This chain joins TRBV7-9 and TRBJ2-1; 12 bases agree with TRBD2. CDR3 length equals 17 residues. Unmatched junction bases numbered 6, after V lost 5 bases and J lost 1 base. CDR1 and CDR2 (germline): SEHNR, FQNEAQ (reference sequence). The CDR3 here is CASSPRGLAGSYNEQFF. For the CDR3, the DNA is TGTGCCAGCAGCCCACGGGGACTAGCGGGTTCCTACAATGAGCAGTTCTTC. The full variable domain, rest sourced from reference TRBV7-9 and TRBJ2-1, is DTGVSQNPRHKITKRGQNVTFRCDPISEHNRLYWYRQTLGQGPEFLTYFQNEAQLEKSRLLSDRFSAERPKGSFSTLEIQRTEQGDSAMYLCASSPRGLAGSYNEQFFGPGTRLTVL.

This rearrangement joins TRBV6-5 to TRBJ1-3, with D perhaps matching TRBD1 (5 bases). Germline loops: CDR1 MNHEY, CDR2 SVGAGI. The length of the CDR3 is 15 residues. V gave up 2 bases and J gave up 3 bases, with 11 bases separating them. The CDR3 loop is CASSYTRQGGNTIYF. DNA for the CDR3: TGTGCCAGCAGTTACACCCGGCAGGGTGGAAACACCATATATTTT.

The chain has TRBV18 and TRBJ2-7; the D gene is possibly TRBD2 (5 bases). The CDR3 totals 15 residues. Trimming removed 0 bases from V and 2 bases from J, with 11 bases in between. The germline CDR1 and CDR2 sequences are KGHSH and LQKENI. Here the CDR3 reads CASSPPLAQTYEQYF. The CDR3 region has the DNA TGTGCCAGCTCACCACCGCTAGCCCAGACCTACGAGCAGTACTTC.

This chain connects TRBV3-1 (or the pseudogene TRBV3-2) to TRBJ1-3; maybe TRBD1 (6 bases). Trimming stripped 1 base from V and 8 bases from J, with 18 bases between. This CDR3 contains 16 residues. Looked up from germline, CDR1 is LGHDT and CDR2 is YNNKEL (reference sequence). In DNA form, the CDR3 reads TGTGCCAGCAGCCAAGCAACAGGGTTTTCCTCGGACACCATATATTTT. This translates into CASSQATGFSSDTIYF.

This clone has only one observation. This chain connects TRBV5-1 to TRBJ2-7; D call uncertain. V lost 4 bases, J lost 2 bases, and 13 bases lay in between. CDR3 size: 14 residues. Germline V lookup: CDR1 SGHRS, CDR2 YFSETQ. The CDR3 loop is CASSTSLTAYEQYF. The CDR3 nucleotides are TGCGCCAGCAGCACCTCGCTAACGGCCTACGAGCAGTACTTC.

The chain recombines TRBV7-2 with TRBJ2-7; possible D gene TRBD1, 5 bases. Per the germline V gene, CDR1 is SGHTA and CDR2 is FQGNSA. Trimming shortened V by 5 bases and J by 3 bases, and 11 bases separated the two germline ends. The CDR3 runs 13 residues. The CDR3 DNA sequence: TGTGCCAGCAGCCCCGGACACCTCTACGAGCAGTACTTC. It specifies CASSPGHLYEQYF.

The chain carries TRBV7-2 and TRBJ2-7, with 11 bases matching TRBD2. J was trimmed by 0 bases and V by 1 base; bases with no gene match: 8. Germline V gives CDR1 SGHTA, CDR2 FQGNSA. The CDR3 has 18 residues. CDR3 nucleotide sequence: TGTGCCAGCAGCTTAGGAAAACTAGCGGGGGCTTTCTCCTACGAGCAGTACTTC. Protein sequence: CASSLGKLAGAFSYEQYF.

V and J are TRBV5-1 and TRBJ2-1; 11 bases match TRBD2. Germline V gives CDR1 SGHRS, CDR2 YFSETQ. V dropped 6 bases and J dropped 7; count of bases not matched to a gene: 6. The CDR3 is made up of 14 amino acids. CDR3 nucleotide sequence: TGCGCCAGCAAGTGGACTAGCGGGCGAAATGAGCAGTTCTTC. Amino acid sequence: CASKWTSGRNEQFF.

This chain connects TRBV5-1 to TRBJ2-5; 7 nucleotides agree with TRBD1. The CDR3 sequence is 17 residues long. The germline V gene encodes CDR1 SGHRS and CDR2 YFSETQ. The ends lost 4 bases at V and 5 bases at J; junction bases unmatched: 17. The CDR3 nucleotides read TGCGCCAGCAGCGCCACCCGATTGACAGGGATCGCGGAGACCCAGTACTTC. This encodes CASSATRLTGIAETQYF.

This chain links TRBV15 with TRBJ1-3; no definite D call. V was shortened by 0 bases and J by 6 bases, with 15 bases between the two germline ends. This CDR3 comprises 16 residues. From germline, CDR1 is LNHNV and CDR2 YYDKDF (reference sequence). CDR3 nucleotide sequence: TGTGCCACCAGCAGAGACCAGGCAGGTTTAACAAACACCATATATTTT. As protein: CATSRDQAGLTNTIYF.

This clone was seen a few times. This sequence joins TRBV27 and TRBJ2-7, with 7 nucleotides matching TRBD2. V lost 7 bases, J lost 5 bases, and 14 bases stayed unmatched. This CDR3 region has 15 residues. Germline V CDR1 and CDR2: MNHEY, SMNVEV (reference sequence). CDR3 residues: CASTTRWAGDHEQYF. As DNA, the CDR3 is TGTGCCAGCACAACCCGCTGGGCGGGAGATCACGAGCAGTACTTC.

The chain combines TRBV6-5 with TRBJ1-6; D ambiguous. V was cut by 7 bases and J by 7 bases, with 14 bases left in between. There are 14 residues in the CDR3. Germline CDR1 reads MNHEY; CDR2 reads SVGAGI. CDR3 in DNA: TGTGCCAGCACAGGAATTTCAAAAAATTCACCCCTCCACTTT. Protein: CASTGISKNSPLHF.

The chain carries TRBV5-4 and TRBJ2-7; D is uncertain. The CDR3 length is 13 residues. CDR1 and CDR2 (germline): SGHNT, YYREEE (reference sequence). With 5 bases removed from V and 3 bases from J, the gap between germline ends came to 12 bases. The CDR3, as DNA: TGTGCCAGCAGTTCTGACATAAACTACGAGCAGTACTTC. Translation: CASSSDINYEQYF.

This sequence joins TRBV11-1 and TRBJ2-5, with 9 bases that match TRBD2. Germline V gene data show CDR1 as SGHAT and CDR2 as FQDESV (reference sequence). The CDR3 is 16 amino acids. The V segment lost 5 bases and the J segment 5 bases; nucleotides outside the gene matches: 12. The CDR3 DNA is TGTGCCAGCAGCCTTAGACTAGCGGCAGGCTGGGAGACCCAGTACTTC. Protein product: CASSLRLAAGWETQYF.

The rearrangement links TRBV2 to TRBJ2-7; 8 bases match TRBD2. The junction had 11 bases not matched to a gene; V was cut back by 5 bases and J by 5 bases. The CDR3 extends over 15 amino acids. CDR1 is SNHLY, CDR2 FYNNEI, per germline. This chain's CDR3 is CASSREGTRSDEQYF. In DNA, the CDR3 is TGTGCCAGCAGTCGGGAGGGGACTAGGTCTGACGAGCAGTACTTC. Supplemented by reference TRBV2 and TRBJ2-7, the full variable domain reads EPEVTQTPSHQVTQMGQEVILRCVPISNHLYFYWYRQILGQKVEFLVSFYNNEISEKSEIFDDQFSVERPDGSNFTLKIRSTKLEDSAMYFCASSREGTRSDEQYFGPGTRLTVT.

The chain joins TRBV14 to TRBJ2-7, with D possibly being TRBD1 (6 bases). V lost 3 bases to trimming and J lost 4 bases, with 16 bases between them. Germline-derived CDR1 and CDR2 are SGHDN and FVKESK. The CDR3 is made up of 15 amino acids. CDR3 in DNA: TGTGCCAGCAGCCAGCTACAGGGTACGCTTTACGAGCAGTACTTC. It encodes CASSQLQGTLYEQYF.

J is TRBJ1-1 and V is TRBV7-8; perhaps TRBD1 as D (5 bases). The CDR3 sequence is 15 residues long. V gave up 1 base and J gave up 1 base, with 10 bases separating them. Germline CDR1 SGHVS, CDR2 FQNEAQ. As DNA, the CDR3 is TGTGCCAGCAGCTTAGTCCCGGGGGAGAACACTGAAGCTTTCTTT. Its translation is CASSLVPGENTEAFF.

The genes are TRBV7-2 and TRBJ2-7, with 7 bases that match TRBD1. Germline V gene lookup returns CDR1 SGHTA and CDR2 FQGNSA. The V gene end was trimmed by 2 bases and the J gene end by 5 bases; junction bases not matched to a gene: 3. This CDR3 region has 13 residues. In DNA form, the CDR3 reads TGTGCCAGCAGCTTAACAGGGGTCCACGAGCAGTACTTC. Its translation is CASSLTGVHEQYF.

This chain connects TRBV28 to TRBJ1-5, with no clear D. The CDR3 loop spans 12 amino acids. The ends were cut back, 8 bases at V and 4 bases at J, with 9 bases in the middle. Germline V lookup: CDR1 MDHEN, CDR2 SYDVKM. The chain's CDR3 is CASAGGNQPQHF. The CDR3, as DNA: TGTGCCAGCGCGGGAGGAAATCAGCCCCAGCATTTT.

The V and J genes are TRBV7-6 and TRBJ2-1, with 8 bases identical to TRBD2. The CDR3 covers 15 residues. Per the germline V gene, CDR1 is SGHVS and CDR2 is FNYEAQ. J lost 1 base, V lost 5 bases, and 4 bases had no gene match. This CDR3 is CASSMSGSSYNEQFF. The CDR3 DNA follows: TGTGCCAGCAGCATGAGCGGGAGTTCCTACAATGAGCAGTTCTTC.

The gene calls are TRBV6-5 and TRBJ2-2; tentative D call: TRBD2 (5 bases). V was trimmed by 10 bases and J by 3 bases, leaving 18 bases between them. Germline V gene sequence: CDR1 MNHEY, CDR2 SVGAGI. This CDR3 is 15 amino acids long. The DNA for the CDR3 is TGTGCCACCGTCGTCCCGGGGTATGACACCGGGGAGCTGTTTTTT. Translating gives CATVVPGYDTGELFF.

This chain uses TRBV6-2 or TRBV6-3 with TRBJ2-7; 10 nucleotides line up with TRBD2. CDR1 MNHEY and CDR2 SVGEGT come from the germline V gene. The CDR3 totals 15 residues. After removal of 5 bases from V and 4 bases from J, the junction contained 8 bases not matched to a gene. CDR3 coding DNA: TGTGCCAGCAGTACCAGCGGGAGGGCCCCGTACGAGCAGTACTTC. This translates into CASSTSGRAPYEQYF.

This clone was observed once. This chain joins TRBV5-4 and TRBJ1-2, with D unclear. V gave up 0 bases and J gave up 0 bases, with 12 bases separating them. The CDR3 contains 16 residues. Per germline, CDR1 SGHNT and CDR2 YYREEE (reference sequence). The CDR3 sequence: CASSLVRGSSNYGYTF. The CDR3 DNA is TGTGCCAGCAGCTTGGTACGGGGATCGTCTAACTATGGCTACACCTTC.

This clone showed up just once. The chain carries TRBV4-3 and TRBJ1-2; D is perhaps TRBD1 (6 bases). The V gene lost 3 bases and the J gene lost 8 bases, with 25 bases spanning the gap. This CDR3 spans 17 amino acids. Germline CDR1 LGHNA, CDR2 YSLEER. The CDR3 here is CASSHHSLTGTTRGYTF. CDR3 sequence (DNA): TGCGCCAGCAGCCACCATTCCTTGACAGGAACGACGCGGGGCTACACCTTC.

The chain employs TRBV5-6 and TRBJ2-1; TRBD2 matches 10 bases. The CDR3 extends over 17 amino acids. In germline, CDR1 is SGHDT, CDR2 YYEEEE. V shed 3 bases, J shed 2 bases, and the junction held 8 bases outside the gene matches. This CDR3 is CASSSRSGGAAYNEQFF. CDR3 sequence (DNA): TGTGCCAGCAGCTCAAGAAGCGGGGGGGCCGCCTACAATGAGCAGTTCTTC.